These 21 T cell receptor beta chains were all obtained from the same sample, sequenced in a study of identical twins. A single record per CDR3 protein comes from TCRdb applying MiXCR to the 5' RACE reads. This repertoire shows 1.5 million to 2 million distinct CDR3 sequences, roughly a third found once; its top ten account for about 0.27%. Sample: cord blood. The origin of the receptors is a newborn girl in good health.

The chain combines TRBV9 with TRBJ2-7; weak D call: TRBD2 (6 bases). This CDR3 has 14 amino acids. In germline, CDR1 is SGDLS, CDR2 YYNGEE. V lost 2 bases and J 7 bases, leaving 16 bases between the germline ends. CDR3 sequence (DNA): TGTGCCAGCAGCGTTTTTAGGGACTTCAATGAGCAGTACTTC. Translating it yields CASSVFRDFNEQYF.

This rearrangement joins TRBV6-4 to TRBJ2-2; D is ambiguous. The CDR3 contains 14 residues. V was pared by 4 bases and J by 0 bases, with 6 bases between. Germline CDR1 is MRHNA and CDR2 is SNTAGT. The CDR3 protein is CASSGDPNTGELFF. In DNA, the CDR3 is TGTGCCAGCAGTGGAGACCCGAACACCGGGGAGCTGTTTTTT.

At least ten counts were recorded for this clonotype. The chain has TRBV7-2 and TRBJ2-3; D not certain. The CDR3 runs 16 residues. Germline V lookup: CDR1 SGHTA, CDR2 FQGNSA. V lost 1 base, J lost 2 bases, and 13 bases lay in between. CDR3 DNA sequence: TGTGCCAGCAGCTTAGGTTTAGTCTCGTCCACAGATACGCAGTATTTT. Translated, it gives CASSLGLVSSTDTQYF.

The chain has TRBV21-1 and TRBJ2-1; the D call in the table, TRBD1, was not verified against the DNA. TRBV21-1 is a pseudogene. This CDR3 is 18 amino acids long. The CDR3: CTSSATATSGNHGNEQFF. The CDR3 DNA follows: TGTACCAGCAGCGCAACAGCCACTTCCGGGAACCACGGCAATGAGCAGTTCTTC.

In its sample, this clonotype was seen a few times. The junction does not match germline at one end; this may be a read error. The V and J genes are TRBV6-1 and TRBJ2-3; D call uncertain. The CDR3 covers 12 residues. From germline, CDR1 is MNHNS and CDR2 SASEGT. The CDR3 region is CASSSGTDAQYF. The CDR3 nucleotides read TGTGCCAGCAGTTCGGGCACAGATGCGCAGTATTTT.

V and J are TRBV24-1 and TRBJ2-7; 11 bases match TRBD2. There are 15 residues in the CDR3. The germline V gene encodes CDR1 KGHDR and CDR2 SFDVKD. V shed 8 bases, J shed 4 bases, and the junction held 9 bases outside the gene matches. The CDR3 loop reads CATTLPTSGMYEQYF. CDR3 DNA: TGTGCCACCACCCTTCCGACTAGCGGGATGTACGAGCAGTACTTC.

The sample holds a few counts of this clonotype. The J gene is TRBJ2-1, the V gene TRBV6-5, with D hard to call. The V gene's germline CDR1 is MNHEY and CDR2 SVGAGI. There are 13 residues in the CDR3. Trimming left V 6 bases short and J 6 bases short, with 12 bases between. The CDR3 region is CASRKDAFNEQFF. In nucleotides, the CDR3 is TGTGCCAGCAGGAAGGACGCCTTCAATGAGCAGTTCTTC.

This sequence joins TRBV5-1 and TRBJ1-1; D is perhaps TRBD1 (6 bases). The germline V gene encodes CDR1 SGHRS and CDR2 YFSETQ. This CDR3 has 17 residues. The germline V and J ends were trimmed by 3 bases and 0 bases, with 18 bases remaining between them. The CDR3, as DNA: TGCGCCAGCAGCTGGTACGATGGGGGGCAAATGAACACTGAAGCTTTCTTT. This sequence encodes CASSWYDGGQMNTEAFF.

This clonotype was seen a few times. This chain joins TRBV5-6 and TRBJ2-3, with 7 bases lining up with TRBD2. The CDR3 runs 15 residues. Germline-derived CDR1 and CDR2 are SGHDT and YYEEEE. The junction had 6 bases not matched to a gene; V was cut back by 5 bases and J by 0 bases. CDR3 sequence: CASRGDYHSTDTQYF. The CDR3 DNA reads TGTGCCAGCAGGGGGGACTACCATAGCACAGATACGCAGTATTTT.

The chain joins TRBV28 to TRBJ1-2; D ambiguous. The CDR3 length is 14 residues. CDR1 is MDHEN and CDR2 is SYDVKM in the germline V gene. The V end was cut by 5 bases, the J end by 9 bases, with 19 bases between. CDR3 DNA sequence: TGTGCCAGCAGTCCCCCTGACACTCCTTTTCGCTACACCTTC. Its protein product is CASSPPDTPFRYTF.

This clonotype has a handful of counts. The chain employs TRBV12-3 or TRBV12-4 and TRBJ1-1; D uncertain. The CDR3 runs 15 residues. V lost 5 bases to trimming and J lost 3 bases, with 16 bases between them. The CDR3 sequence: CASSLRSGRHTEAFF. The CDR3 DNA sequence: TGTGCCAGCAGTCTCCGTTCCGGACGGCACACTGAAGCTTTCTTT.

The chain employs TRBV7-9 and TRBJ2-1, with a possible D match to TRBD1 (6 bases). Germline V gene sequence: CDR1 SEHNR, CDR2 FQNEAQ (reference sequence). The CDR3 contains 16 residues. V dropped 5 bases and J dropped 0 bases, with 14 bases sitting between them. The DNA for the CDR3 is TGTGCCAGCAGCACGGACAGACGTAGCTCCTACAATGAGCAGTTCTTC. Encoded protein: CASSTDRRSSYNEQFF.

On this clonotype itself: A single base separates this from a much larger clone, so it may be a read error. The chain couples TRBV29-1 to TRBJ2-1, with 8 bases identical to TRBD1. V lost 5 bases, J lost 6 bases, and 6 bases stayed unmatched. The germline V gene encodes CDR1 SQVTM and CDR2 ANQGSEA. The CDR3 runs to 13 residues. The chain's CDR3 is CSVYGQGRNEQFF. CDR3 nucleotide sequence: TGCAGCGTTTACGGACAGGGCCGCAATGAGCAGTTCTTC.

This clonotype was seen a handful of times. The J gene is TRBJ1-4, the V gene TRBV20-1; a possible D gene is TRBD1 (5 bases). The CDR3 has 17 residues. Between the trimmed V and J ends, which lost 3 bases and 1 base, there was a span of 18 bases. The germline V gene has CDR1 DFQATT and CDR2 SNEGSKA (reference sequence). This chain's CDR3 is CSASSTKPGGTNEKLFF. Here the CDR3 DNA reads TGCAGTGCTAGCTCCACAAAACCGGGGGGAACTAATGAAAAACTGTTTTTT.

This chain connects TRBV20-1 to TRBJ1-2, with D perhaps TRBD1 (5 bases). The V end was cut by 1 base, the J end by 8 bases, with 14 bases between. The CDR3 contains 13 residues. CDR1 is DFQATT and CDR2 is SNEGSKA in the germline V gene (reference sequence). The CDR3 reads CSARAGGLSGYTF. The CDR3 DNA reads TGCAGTGCTAGAGCGGGGGGGTTGAGCGGCTACACCTTC.

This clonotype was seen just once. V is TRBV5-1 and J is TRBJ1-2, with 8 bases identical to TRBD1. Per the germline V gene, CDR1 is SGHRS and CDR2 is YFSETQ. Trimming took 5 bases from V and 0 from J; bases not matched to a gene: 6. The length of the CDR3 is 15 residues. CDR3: CASSYRQGSNYGYTF. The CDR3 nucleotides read TGCGCCAGCAGTTACCGACAGGGGTCTAACTATGGCTACACCTTC. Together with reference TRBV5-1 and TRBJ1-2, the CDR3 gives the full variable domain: KAGVTQTPRYLIKTRGQQVTLSCSPISGHRSVSWYQQTPGQGLQFLFEYFSETQRNKGNFPGRFSGRQFSNSRSEMNVSTLELGDSALYLCASSYRQGSNYGYTFGSGTRLTVV.

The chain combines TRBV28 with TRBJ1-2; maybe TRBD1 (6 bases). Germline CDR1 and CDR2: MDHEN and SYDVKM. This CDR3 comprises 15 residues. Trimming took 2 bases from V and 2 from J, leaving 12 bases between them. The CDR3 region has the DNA TGTGCCAGCAGTTTAGGGACAAGGGGCAACTATGGCTACACCTTC. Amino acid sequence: CASSLGTRGNYGYTF.

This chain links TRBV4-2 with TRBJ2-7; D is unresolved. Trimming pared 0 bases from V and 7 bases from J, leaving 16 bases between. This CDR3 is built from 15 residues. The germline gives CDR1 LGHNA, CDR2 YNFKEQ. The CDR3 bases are TGTGCCAGCAGCCAAGACCGGATTTCCTACAATGAGCAGTACTTC. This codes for CASSQDRISYNEQYF.

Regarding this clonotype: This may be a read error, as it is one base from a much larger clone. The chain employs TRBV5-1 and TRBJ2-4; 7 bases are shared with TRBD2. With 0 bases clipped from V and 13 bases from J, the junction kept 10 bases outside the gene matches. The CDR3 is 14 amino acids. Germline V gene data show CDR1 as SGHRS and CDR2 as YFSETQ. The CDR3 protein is CASSLGGSHNEQYF. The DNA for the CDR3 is TGCGCCAGCAGCTTGGGCGGGAGCCACAATGAGCAGTACTTC.

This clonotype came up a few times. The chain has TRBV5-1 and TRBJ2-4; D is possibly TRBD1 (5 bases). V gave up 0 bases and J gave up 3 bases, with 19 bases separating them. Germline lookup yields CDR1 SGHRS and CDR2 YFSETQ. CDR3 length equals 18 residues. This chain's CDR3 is CASSLDPWLGAVKNIQYF. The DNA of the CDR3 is TGCGCCAGCAGCTTGGATCCGTGGCTAGGGGCGGTCAAAAACATTCAGTACTTC.

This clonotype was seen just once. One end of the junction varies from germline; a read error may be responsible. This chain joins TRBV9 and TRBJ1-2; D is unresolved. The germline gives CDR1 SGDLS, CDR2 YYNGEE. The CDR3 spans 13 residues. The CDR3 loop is CAGSVSSNYGYTF. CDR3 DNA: TGTGCCGGCAGCGTATCCTCTAACTATGGCTACACCTTC.